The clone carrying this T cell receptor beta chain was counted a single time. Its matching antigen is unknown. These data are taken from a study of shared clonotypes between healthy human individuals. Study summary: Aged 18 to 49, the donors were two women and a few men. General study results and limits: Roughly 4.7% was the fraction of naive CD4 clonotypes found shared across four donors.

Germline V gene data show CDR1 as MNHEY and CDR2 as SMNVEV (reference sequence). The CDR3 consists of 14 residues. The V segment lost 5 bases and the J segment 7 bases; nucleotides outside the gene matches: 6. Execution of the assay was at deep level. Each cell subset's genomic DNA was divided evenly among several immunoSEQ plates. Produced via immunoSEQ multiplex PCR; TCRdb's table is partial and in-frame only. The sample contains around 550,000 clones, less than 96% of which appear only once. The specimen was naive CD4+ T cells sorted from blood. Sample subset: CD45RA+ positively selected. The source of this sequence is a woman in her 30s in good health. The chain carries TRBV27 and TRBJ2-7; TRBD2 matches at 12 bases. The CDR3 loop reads CASSLLAGGWEQYF. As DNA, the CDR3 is TGTGCCAGCAGTCTACTAGCGGGAGGATGGGAGCAGTACTTC.